Described below is a single T cell receptor (beta chain) sequence and its context. Antigen: not known. The source of the sample is a study of persistence of HIV-infected CD4 T cells. The immunoSEQ assay was version 4, run in survey mode. Only in-frame clones appear in the TCRdb table, and some are missing; sequencing was by immunoSEQ multiplex PCR. This sample carries fewer than 6,500 clones, 60% to 80% of them seen once, and the ten largest clones take roughly 43%. Study-wide findings and caveats: Degenerate expanded CDR3beta sequences were enriched among CMV- and Gag-responding cells.

From germline, CDR1 is SGHTA and CDR2 FQGNSA. V was shortened by 0 bases and J by 5 bases, with 10 bases between the two germline ends. CDR3 length: 14 residues. Stimulation used approximately 10 ug/mL lysate from CMV-infected fibroblasts. Sorting selected CD4+ T cells upregulating both CD40 ligand and CD69. Specimen: CD4+ T cells sorted from PBMCs after approximately 20-hour stimulation, collected from a patient who received antiretroviral therapy. The genes are TRBV7-2 and TRBJ1-1; D perhaps matches TRBD1 (5 bases). The source is an adult man with HIV who was CMV-seropositive. CDR3 loop: CASSLAVRVTEAFF. The CDR3 bases are TGTGCCAGCAGCTTAGCCGTCAGGGTGACTGAAGCTTTCTTT.